This T cell receptor beta chain comes out of a study of vaccination and CD4 T cells after COVID-19. This clonotype has just a few counts. As yet, its antigen is unknown. The sample's treatment: 10-day PBMC culture with coronavirus spike peptide pools or control peptides (ViraFEST assay). Ahead of the COVID-19 pandemic (2011-2018), the CD4+ T cells of the unexposed donor were collected. The Oncomine TCR Beta short-read assay was what sequenced the DNA obtained from cultured CD4+ T cells. TCRdb fed the PCR reads into MiXCR, producing one record per CDR3 protein. The table includes about 7,400 distinct CDR3 sequences, approximately 35% detected once. Trimming pared 5 bases from V and 5 bases from J, leaving 8 bases between. The length of the CDR3 is 12 residues. Germline-derived CDR1 and CDR2 are MNHNS and SASEGT.

This chain connects TRBV6-1 to TRBJ2-3; D is unclear. The TCR comes from a human donor in good health. Sequencing input: CD4+ T cells from blood, cultured in vitro. CDR3 in amino acids: CASSPPRDTQYF. As DNA, the CDR3 is TGTGCCAGCAGTCCTCCCCGAGATACGCAGTATTTT.